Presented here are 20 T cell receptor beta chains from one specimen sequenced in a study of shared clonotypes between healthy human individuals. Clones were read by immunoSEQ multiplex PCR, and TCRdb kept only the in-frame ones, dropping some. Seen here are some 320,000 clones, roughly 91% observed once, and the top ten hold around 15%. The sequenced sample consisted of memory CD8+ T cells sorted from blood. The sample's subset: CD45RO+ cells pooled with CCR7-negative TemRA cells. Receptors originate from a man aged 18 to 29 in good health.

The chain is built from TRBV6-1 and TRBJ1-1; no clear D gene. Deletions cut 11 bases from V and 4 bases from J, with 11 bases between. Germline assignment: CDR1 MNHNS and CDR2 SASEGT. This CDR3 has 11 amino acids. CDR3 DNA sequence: TGTGCCGTGGGGAGTGCCACTGAAGCTTTCTTT. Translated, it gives CAVGSATEAFF.

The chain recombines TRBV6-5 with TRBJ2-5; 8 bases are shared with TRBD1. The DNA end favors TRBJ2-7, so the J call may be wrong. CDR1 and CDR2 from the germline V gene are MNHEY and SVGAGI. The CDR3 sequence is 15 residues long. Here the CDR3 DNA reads TGTGCCAGCAGTTACCCTGGACAGGGAATATACGAGCAGTACTTC. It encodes CASSYPGQGIYEQYF.

The CDR3 sequence: CASSFTGGVNNSPLHF. The CDR3 DNA reads TGTGCCAGCAGTTTTACAGGGGGCGTAAATAATTCACCCCTCCACTTT. This chain links TRBV27 with TRBJ1-6; 9 nucleotides line up with TRBD1. After removal of 3 bases from V and 5 bases from J, the junction contained 5 bases not matched to a gene. CDR1 is MNHEY, CDR2 SMNVEV, per germline (reference sequence). CDR3 length equals 16 residues.

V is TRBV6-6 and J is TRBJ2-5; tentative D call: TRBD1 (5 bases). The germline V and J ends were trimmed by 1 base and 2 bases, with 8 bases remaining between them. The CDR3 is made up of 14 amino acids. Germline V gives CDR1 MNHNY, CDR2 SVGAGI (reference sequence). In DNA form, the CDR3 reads TGTGCCAGCAGTTACTTAGGGGTTCAAGAGACCCAGTACTTC. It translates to CASSYLGVQETQYF.

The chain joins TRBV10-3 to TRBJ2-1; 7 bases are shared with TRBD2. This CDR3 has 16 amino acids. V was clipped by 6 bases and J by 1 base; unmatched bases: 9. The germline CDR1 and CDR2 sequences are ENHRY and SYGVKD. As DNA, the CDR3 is TGTGCCATCAGCTCCCGGGACTACCAATCCTACAATGAGCAGTTCTTC. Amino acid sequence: CAISSRDYQSYNEQFF.

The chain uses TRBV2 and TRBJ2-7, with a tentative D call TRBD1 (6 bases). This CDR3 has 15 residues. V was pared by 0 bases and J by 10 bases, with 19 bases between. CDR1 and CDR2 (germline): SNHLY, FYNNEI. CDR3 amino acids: CASSEAVFRDIEQYF. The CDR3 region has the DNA TGTGCCAGCAGTGAAGCGGTGTTTCGGGACATAGAACAGTACTTC.

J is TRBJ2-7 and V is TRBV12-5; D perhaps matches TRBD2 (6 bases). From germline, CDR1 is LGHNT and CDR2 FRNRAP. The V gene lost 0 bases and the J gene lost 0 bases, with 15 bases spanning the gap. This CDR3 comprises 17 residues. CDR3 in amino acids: CASGLVLGGKSSYEQYF. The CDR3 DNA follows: TGTGCTAGTGGTTTGGTACTCGGAGGGAAGAGCTCCTACGAGCAGTACTTC. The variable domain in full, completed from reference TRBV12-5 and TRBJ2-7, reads DARVTQTPRHKVTEMGQEVTMRCQPILGHNTVFWYRQTMMQGLELLAYFRNRAPLDDSGMPKDRFSAEMPDATLATLKIQPSEPRDSAVYFCASGLVLGGKSSYEQYFGPGTRLTVT.

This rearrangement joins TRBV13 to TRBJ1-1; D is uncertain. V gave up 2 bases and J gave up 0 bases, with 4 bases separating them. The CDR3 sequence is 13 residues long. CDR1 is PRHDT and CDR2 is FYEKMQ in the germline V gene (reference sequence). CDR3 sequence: CASSLYLNTEAFF. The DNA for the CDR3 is TGTGCCAGCAGCTTATACCTGAACACTGAAGCTTTCTTT.

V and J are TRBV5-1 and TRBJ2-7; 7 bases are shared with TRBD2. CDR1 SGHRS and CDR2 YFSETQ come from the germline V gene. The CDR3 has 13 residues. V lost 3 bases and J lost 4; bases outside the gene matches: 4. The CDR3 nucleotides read TGCGCCAGCAGCTGGGGGAGGGGTTACGAGCAGTACTTC. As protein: CASSWGRGYEQYF.

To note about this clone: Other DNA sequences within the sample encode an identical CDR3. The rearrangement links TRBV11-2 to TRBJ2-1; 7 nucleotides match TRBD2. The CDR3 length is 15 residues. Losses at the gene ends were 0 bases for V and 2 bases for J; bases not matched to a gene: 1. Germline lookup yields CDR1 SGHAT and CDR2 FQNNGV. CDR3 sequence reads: CASSLEAGPYNEQFF. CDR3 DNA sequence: TGTGCCAGCAGCTTAGAAGCGGGGCCCTACAATGAGCAGTTCTTC.

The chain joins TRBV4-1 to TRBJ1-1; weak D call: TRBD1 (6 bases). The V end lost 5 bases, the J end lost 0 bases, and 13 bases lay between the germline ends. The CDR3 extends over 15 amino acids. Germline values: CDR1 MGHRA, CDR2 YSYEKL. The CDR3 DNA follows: TGCGCCAGCAGCAAGGACAGATCCATGAACACTGAAGCTTTCTTT. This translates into CASSKDRSMNTEAFF.

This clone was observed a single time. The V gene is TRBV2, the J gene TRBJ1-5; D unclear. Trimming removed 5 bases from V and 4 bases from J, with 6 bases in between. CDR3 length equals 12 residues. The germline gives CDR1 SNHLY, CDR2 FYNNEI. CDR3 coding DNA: TGTGCCAGCAGTCCCCAGAATCAGCCCCAGCATTTT. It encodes CASSPQNQPQHF.

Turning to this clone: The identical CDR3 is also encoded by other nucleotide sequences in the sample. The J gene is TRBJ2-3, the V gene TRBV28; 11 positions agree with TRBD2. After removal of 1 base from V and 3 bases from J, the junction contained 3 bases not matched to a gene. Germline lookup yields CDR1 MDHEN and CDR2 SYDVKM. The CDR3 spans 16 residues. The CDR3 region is CASSLYPSGGTDTQYF. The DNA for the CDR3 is TGTGCCAGCAGTTTATATCCTAGCGGGGGGACAGATACGCAGTATTTT.

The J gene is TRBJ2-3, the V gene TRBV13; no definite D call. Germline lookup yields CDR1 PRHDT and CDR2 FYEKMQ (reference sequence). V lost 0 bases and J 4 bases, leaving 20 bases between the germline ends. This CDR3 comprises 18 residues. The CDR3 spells CASSLGALGMRWADTQYF. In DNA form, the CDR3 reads TGTGCCAGCAGCTTAGGGGCCTTAGGGATGCGGTGGGCAGATACGCAGTATTTT.

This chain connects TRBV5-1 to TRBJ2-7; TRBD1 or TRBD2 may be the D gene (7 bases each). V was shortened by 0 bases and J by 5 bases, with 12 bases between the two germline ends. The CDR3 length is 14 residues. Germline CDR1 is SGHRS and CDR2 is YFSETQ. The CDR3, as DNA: TGCGCCAGCAGCTTGGACAGGGGAGGGAACGAGCAGTACTTC. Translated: CASSLDRGGNEQYF. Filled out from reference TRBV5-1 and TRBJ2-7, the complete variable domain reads KAGVTQTPRYLIKTRGQQVTLSCSPISGHRSVSWYQQTPGQGLQFLFEYFSETQRNKGNFPGRFSGRQFSNSRSEMNVSTLELGDSALYLCASSLDRGGNEQYFGPGTRLTVT.

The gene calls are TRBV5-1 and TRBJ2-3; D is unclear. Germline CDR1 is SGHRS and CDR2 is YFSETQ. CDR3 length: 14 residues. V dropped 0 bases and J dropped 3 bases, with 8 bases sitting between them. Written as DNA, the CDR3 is TGCGCCAGCAGCTTGGATCTTCCGACAGATACGCAGTATTTT. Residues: CASSLDLPTDTQYF.

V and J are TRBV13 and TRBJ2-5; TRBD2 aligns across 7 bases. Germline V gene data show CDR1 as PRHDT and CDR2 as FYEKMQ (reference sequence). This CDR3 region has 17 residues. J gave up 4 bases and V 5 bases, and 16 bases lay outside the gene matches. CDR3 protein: CASSPYTGGEFTETQYF. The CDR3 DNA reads TGTGCCAGCAGCCCCTACACGGGAGGCGAATTCACAGAGACCCAGTACTTC.

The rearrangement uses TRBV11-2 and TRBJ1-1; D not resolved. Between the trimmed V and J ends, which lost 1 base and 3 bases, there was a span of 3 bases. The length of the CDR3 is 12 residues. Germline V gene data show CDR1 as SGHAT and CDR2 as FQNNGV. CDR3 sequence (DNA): TGTGCCAGCAGCTTAGCGTACACTGAAGCTTTCTTT. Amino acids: CASSLAYTEAFF.

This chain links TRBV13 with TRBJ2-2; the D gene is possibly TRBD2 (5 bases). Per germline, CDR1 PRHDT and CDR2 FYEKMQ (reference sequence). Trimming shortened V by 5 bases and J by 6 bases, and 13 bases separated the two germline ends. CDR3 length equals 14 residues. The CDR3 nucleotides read TGTGCCAGCAGCAAAATACTAGACTCCGGGGAGCTGTTTTTT. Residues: CASSKILDSGELFF.

This CDR3 is CASSYSGVTYTGELFF. The CDR3 nucleotides read TGTGCCAGCAGTTACTCGGGAGTAACCTACACCGGGGAGCTGTTTTTT. V and J are TRBV6-6 and TRBJ2-2, with D tentatively TRBD2 (5 bases). The V gene lost 0 bases and the J gene lost 3 bases, with 11 bases spanning the gap. The CDR3 is 16 residues long. Germline lookup yields CDR1 MNHNY and CDR2 SVGAGI (reference sequence).